This entry lists 19 T cell receptor beta chains sequenced from one sample in a study of blood T cell repertoires in COVID-19 (dated by TCRdb to the early 2020s). Library construction relied on the immunoSEQ multiplex PCR assay. TCRdb's version of the immuneACCESS table is confined to in-frame rearrangements and falls short of the full clone set. An unresolved V gene accounts for under half of the shortfall where checked; the remainder is of unknown origin. Recorded for this sample are about 220,000 clones; more than 85% of them occurred a single time. Roughly 2% of the sample comes from the top ten. The material sequenced was peripheral blood. The receptors here all came from a man between 40 and 49 years old with active or convalescent COVID-19.

The chain has TRBV7-9 and TRBJ1-1; D is perhaps TRBD1 (5 bases). This CDR3 has 14 amino acids. CDR1 and CDR2 (germline): SEHNR, FQNEAQ (reference sequence). V shed 3 bases and J shed 4 bases, with 12 bases lying between them. The CDR3 bases are TGTGCCAGCAGCTTCGGCCGGGGGGGCACTGAAGCTTTCTTT. Protein: CASSFGRGGTEAFF.

CDR3 residues: CASSIGAARGLETQYF. CDR3 in DNA: TGTGCCAGTAGTATAGGGGCGGCCAGGGGATTAGAGACCCAGTACTTC. The chain couples TRBV19 to TRBJ2-5; weak D call: TRBD1 (6 bases). Germline CDR1 LNHDA, CDR2 SQIVND (reference sequence). This CDR3 has 16 amino acids. The V gene lost 1 base and the J gene lost 4 bases, with 16 bases spanning the gap.

The genes are TRBV3-1 (or the pseudogene TRBV3-2) and TRBJ1-4; TRBD1 might be the D (5 bases). Between the trimmed V and J ends, which lost 0 bases and 7 bases, there was a span of 15 bases. The CDR3 totals 16 residues. CDR1 LGHDT and CDR2 YNNKEL come from the germline V gene (reference sequence). The CDR3 DNA is TGTGCCAGCAGCCAAGATCCGGGAGCGGGGACTGAAAAACTGTTTTTT. Translating gives CASSQDPGAGTEKLFF.

J is TRBJ2-3 and V is TRBV5-1; 8 bases align to TRBD2. Germline-derived CDR1 and CDR2 are SGHRS and YFSETQ. CDR3 length: 16 residues. The V gene end was trimmed by 0 bases and the J gene end by 2 bases; junction bases not matched to a gene: 5. CDR3 coding DNA: TGCGCCAGCAGCTTGGAACTAGCGGACTTCACAGATACGCAGTATTTT. It specifies CASSLELADFTDTQYF.

The chain has TRBV11-2 and TRBJ2-7; TRBD2 is a possible D gene (7 bases). The CDR3 runs 16 residues. The germline CDR1 and CDR2 sequences are SGHAT and FQNNGV. V was shortened by 2 bases and J by 4 bases, with 18 bases between the two germline ends. In nucleotides, the CDR3 is TGTGCCAGCAGCTTACCCCTGGGGGGGCGCGGGTACGAGCAGTACTTC. Residues: CASSLPLGGRGYEQYF.

Points on this clone: Compared with germline, one end of the junction differs, possibly owing to a read error. This chain links TRBV3-1 (or the pseudogene TRBV3-2) with TRBJ2-1; 8 bases are a match to TRBD2. The CDR3 consists of 14 residues. Germline CDR1 is LGHDT and CDR2 is YNNKEL (reference sequence). The CDR3: CASSQDLVAGNLLF. The CDR3, as DNA: TGTGCCAGCAGCCAAGATTTGGTAGCGGGAAATTTGCTCTTC.

The rearrangement joins TRBV4-2 to TRBJ1-2; D not resolved. Trimming stripped 1 base from V and 3 bases from J, with 9 bases between. In germline, CDR1 is LGHNA, CDR2 YNFKEQ. CDR3 length: 14 amino acids. The CDR3 DNA reads as TGTGCCAGCAGCCAAGGGGCGGGAGACTATGGCTACACCTTC. This encodes CASSQGAGDYGYTF.

The chain has TRBV24-1 and TRBJ2-3, with D perhaps matching TRBD1 (6 bases). This CDR3 comprises 15 residues. Germline V gene lookup returns CDR1 KGHDR and CDR2 SFDVKD. Trimming removed 3 bases from V and 5 bases from J, with 14 bases in between. In DNA, the CDR3 is TGTGCCACCAGTGATCCCGGGACATCATTAGATACGCAGTATTTT. Translating it yields CATSDPGTSLDTQYF.

The DNA for the CDR3 is TGCGCCAGCAGCCAGGAAGGACAGGTTAATGAAAAACTGTTTTTT. It translates to CASSQEGQVNEKLFF. This chain uses TRBV4-1 with TRBJ1-4, with 7 bases that match TRBD1. Germline loops: CDR1 MGHRA, CDR2 YSYEKL. The CDR3 covers 15 residues. Trimming at V came to 3 bases and at J to 4 bases, leaving 5 bases not matched to a gene.

The chain is built from TRBV6-2 or TRBV6-3 and TRBJ1-6, with 8 bases lining up with TRBD1. CDR1 is MNHEY, CDR2 SVGEGT, per germline. The CDR3 runs to 17 residues. The trim removed 5 bases at V and 0 bases at J, leaving 6 bases unmatched. The CDR3 sequence: CASSIQGASSYNSPLHF. The CDR3 DNA reads TGTGCCAGCAGTATCCAGGGGGCGAGCTCCTATAATTCACCCCTCCACTTT.

This clone appeared a single time. This sequence joins TRBV12-3 or TRBV12-4 and TRBJ1-4; D remains ambiguous. This CDR3 region has 13 residues. The V end was cut by 6 bases, the J end by 6 bases, with 11 bases between. The CDR3 DNA follows: TGTGCCAGCAGCTCCGGAGAGGATGAAAAACTGTTTTTT. Translation: CASSSGEDEKLFF.

The chain recombines TRBV5-1 with TRBJ1-1; 10 positions match TRBD1. The germline gives CDR1 SGHRS, CDR2 YFSETQ. With V trimmed by 0 bases and J by 6 bases, 5 bases remained unmatched. This CDR3 region has 15 residues. CDR3: CASSLADRGRAEAFF. The DNA for the CDR3 is TGCGCCAGCAGCTTGGCAGACAGGGGGCGCGCTGAAGCTTTCTTT.

The CDR3 DNA reads as TGTGCCAGCAGCTTAGATCGGTCGATTTCGAACACCGGGGAGCTGTTTTTT. Its protein is CASSLDRSISNTGELFF. V and J are TRBV11-2 and TRBJ2-2; D is ambiguous. Trimming pared 0 bases from V and 0 bases from J, leaving 11 bases between. The CDR3 extends over 17 amino acids. Germline CDR1 is SGHAT and CDR2 is FQNNGV.

V and J are TRBV18 and TRBJ2-1; 7 bases agree with TRBD2. With V trimmed by 3 bases and J by 9 bases, 8 bases remained unmatched. Germline V CDR1 and CDR2: KGHSH, LQKENI. This CDR3 contains 14 residues. DNA for the CDR3: TGTGCCAGCTCACCGGGGAGCGGGGCAGTTGAGCAGTTCTTC. It is translated as CASSPGSGAVEQFF. Filled out from reference TRBV18 and TRBJ2-1, the complete variable domain reads NAGVMQNPRHLVRRRGQEARLRCSPMKGHSHVYWYRQLPEEGLKFMVYLQKENIIDESGMPKERFSAEFPKEGPSILRIQQVVRGDSAAYFCASSPGSGAVEQFFGPGTRLTVL.

This rearrangement joins TRBV18 to TRBJ1-2; 8 positions agree with TRBD1. The junction had 0 bases not matched to a gene; V was cut back by 0 bases and J by 6 bases. Germline V gene sequence: CDR1 KGHSH, CDR2 LQKENI. The CDR3 is 13 amino acids. CDR3 sequence reads: CASSPPGQDGYTF. The CDR3 DNA sequence: TGTGCCAGCTCACCACCGGGACAGGATGGCTACACCTTC.

CDR3 residues: CSVVFLSGDTQYF. The CDR3 nucleotides read TGCAGCGTTGTTTTTCTATCCGGAGATACGCAGTATTTT. V gene TRBV29-1 combines with J gene TRBJ2-3; no clear D. Trimming cost V 4 bases and J 5 bases, with 13 bases left between them. The CDR3 contains 13 residues. CDR1 SQVTM and CDR2 ANQGSEA come from the germline V gene.

This rearrangement joins TRBV29-1 to TRBJ1-2; the D is unclear. V was trimmed by 0 bases and J by 5 bases, leaving 10 bases between them. The CDR3 loop spans 13 amino acids. Germline assignment: CDR1 SQVTM and CDR2 ANQGSEA. CDR3 coding DNA: TGCAGCGTTGAAGATCGTAGAGCGTATGGCTACACCTTC. Translated, it gives CSVEDRRAYGYTF.

J is TRBJ1-1 and V is TRBV10-3; maybe TRBD1 (5 bases). Germline-derived CDR1 and CDR2 are ENHRY and SYGVKD. The CDR3 runs 14 residues. With 3 bases removed from V and 3 bases from J, the gap between germline ends came to 11 bases. CDR3: CAISEGVLDTEAFF. CDR3 nucleotides: TGTGCCATCAGTGAAGGGGTCCTAGACACTGAAGCTTTCTTT.

This chain joins TRBV27 and TRBJ1-1; D perhaps matches TRBD1 (6 bases). In germline, CDR1 is MNHEY, CDR2 SMNVEV (reference sequence). The CDR3 contains 16 residues. Trimming removed 1 base from V and 1 base from J, with 13 bases in between. CDR3 bases: TGTGCCAGCAGTTTATGGTTCAGGGGTGGGAACACTGAAGCTTTCTTT. Translation gives CASSLWFRGGNTEAFF.